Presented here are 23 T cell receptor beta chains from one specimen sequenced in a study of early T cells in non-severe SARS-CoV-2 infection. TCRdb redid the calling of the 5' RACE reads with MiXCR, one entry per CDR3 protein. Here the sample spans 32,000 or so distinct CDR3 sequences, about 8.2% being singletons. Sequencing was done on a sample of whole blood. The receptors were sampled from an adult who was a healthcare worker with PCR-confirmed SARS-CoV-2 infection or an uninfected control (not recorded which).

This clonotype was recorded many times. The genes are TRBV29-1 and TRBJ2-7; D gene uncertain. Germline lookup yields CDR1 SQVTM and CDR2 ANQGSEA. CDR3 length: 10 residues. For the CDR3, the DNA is TGCCCTTCCACCTCTGACGAGCAGTACTTC. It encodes CPSTSDEQYF.

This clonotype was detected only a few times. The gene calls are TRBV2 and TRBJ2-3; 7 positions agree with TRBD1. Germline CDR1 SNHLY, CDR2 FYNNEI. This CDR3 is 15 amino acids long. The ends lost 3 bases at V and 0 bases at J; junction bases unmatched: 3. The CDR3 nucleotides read TGTGCCAGCAGTGACAAGACAGGGAGCACAGATACGCAGTATTTT. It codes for CASSDKTGSTDTQYF. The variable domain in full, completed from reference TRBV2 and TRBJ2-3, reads EPEVTQTPSHQVTQMGQEVILRCVPISNHLYFYWYRQILGQKVEFLVSFYNNEISEKSEIFDDQFSVERPDGSNFTLKIRSTKLEDSAMYFCASSDKTGSTDTQYFGPGTRLTVL.

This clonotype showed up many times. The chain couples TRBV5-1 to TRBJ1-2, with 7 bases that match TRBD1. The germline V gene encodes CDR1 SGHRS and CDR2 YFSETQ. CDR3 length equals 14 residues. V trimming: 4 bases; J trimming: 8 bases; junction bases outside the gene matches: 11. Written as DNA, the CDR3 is TGCGCCAGCAGCCCGGGACAGTCTATCTACGGCTACACCTTC. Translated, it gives CASSPGQSIYGYTF.

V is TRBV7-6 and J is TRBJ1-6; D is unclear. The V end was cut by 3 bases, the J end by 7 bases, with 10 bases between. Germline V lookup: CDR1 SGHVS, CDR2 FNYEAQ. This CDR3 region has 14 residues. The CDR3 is CASSLASQNSPLHF. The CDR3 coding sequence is TGTGCCAGCAGCTTGGCCAGCCAGAATTCACCCCTCCACTTT.

The CDR3 DNA reads as TGTGCCAGCAGCTTCGGACTAGCGGGGCTCACCGGGGAGCTGTTTTTT. This encodes CASSFGLAGLTGELFF. V gene TRBV5-5 combines with J gene TRBJ2-2; TRBD2 agrees at 12 bases. From germline, CDR1 is SGHKS and CDR2 YYEKEE (reference sequence). This CDR3 spans 16 amino acids. Losses at the gene ends were 2 bases for V and 4 bases for J; bases not matched to a gene: 3.

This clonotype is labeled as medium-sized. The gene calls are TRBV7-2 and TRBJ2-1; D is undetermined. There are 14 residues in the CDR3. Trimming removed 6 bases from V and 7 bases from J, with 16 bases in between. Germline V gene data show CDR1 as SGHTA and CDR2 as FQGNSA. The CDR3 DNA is TGTGCCAGCAGGGCAGAAGTCGGGCGTAATGAGCAGTTCTTC. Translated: CASRAEVGRNEQFF. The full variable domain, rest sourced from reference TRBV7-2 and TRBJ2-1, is GAGVSQSPSNKVTEKGKDVELRCDPISGHTALYWYRQSLGQGLEFLIYFQGNSAPDKSGLPSDRFSAERTGGSVSTLTIQRTQQEDSAVYLCASRAEVGRNEQFFGPGTRLTVL.

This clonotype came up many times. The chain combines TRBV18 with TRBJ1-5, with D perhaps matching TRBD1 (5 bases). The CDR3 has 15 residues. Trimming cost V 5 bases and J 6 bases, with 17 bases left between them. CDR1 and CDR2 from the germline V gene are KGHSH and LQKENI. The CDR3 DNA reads TGTGCCAGCTCAACCACAGGACTTATCGGTCAGCCCCAGCATTTT. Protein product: CASSTTGLIGQPQHF.

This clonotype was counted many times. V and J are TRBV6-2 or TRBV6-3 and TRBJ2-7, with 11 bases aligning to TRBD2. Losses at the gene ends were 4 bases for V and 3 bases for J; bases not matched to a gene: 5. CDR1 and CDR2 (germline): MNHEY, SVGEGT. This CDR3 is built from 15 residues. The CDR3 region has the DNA TGTGCCAGCAGTTCGCGACTAGCGGGGCGCTACGAGCAGTACTTC. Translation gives CASSSRLAGRYEQYF.

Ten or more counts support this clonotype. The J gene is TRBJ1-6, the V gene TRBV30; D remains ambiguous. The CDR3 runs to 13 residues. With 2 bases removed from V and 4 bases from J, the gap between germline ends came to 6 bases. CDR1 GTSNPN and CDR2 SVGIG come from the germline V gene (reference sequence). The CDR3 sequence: CAWSSEYNSPLHF. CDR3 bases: TGTGCCTGGAGTTCCGAATATAATTCACCCCTCCACTTT. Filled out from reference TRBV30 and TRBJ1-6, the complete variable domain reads SQTIHQWPATLVQPVGSPLSLECTVEGTSNPNLYWYRQAAGRGLQLLFYSVGIGQISSEVPQNLSASRPQDRQFILSSKKLLLSDSGFYLCAWSSEYNSPLHFGNGTRLTVT.

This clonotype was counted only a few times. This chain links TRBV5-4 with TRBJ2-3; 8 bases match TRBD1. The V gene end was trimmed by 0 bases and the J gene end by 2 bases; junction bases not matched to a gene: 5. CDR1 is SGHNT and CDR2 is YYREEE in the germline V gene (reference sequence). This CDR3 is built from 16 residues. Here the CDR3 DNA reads TGTGCCAGCAGCTTGGGCTACAGGGGGTCCACAGATACGCAGTATTTT. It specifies CASSLGYRGSTDTQYF.

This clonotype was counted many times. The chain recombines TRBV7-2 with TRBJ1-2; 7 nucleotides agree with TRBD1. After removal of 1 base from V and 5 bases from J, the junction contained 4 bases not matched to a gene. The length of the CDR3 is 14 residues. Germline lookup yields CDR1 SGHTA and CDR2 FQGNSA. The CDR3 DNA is TGTGCCAGCAGCTTAGAGACACAGGGGTATGGCTACACCTTC. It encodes CASSLETQGYGYTF.

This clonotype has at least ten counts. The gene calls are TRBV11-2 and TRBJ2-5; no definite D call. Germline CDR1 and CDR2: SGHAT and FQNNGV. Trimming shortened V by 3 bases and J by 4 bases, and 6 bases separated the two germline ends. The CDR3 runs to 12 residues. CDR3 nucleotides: TGTGCCAGCAGCTTGGGGTTAGAGACCCAGTACTTC. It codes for CASSLGLETQYF.

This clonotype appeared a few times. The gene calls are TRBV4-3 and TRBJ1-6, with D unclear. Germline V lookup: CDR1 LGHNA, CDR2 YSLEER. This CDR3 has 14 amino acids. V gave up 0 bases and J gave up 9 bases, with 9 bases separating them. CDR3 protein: CASSQETLGSPLHF. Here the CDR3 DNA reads TGCGCCAGCAGCCAAGAAACCTTGGGTTCACCCCTCCACTTT.

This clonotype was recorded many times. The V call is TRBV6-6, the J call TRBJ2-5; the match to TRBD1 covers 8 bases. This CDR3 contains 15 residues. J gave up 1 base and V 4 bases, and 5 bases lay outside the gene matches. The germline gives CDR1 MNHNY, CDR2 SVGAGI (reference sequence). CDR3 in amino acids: CASSSPGTGQETQYF. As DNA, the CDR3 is TGTGCCAGCAGTTCTCCCGGGACAGGCCAAGAGACCCAGTACTTC.

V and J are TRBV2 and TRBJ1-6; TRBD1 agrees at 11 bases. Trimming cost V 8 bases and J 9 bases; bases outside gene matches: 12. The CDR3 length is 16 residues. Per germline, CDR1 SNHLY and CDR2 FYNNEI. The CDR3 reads CASHSQSGTGGSPLHF. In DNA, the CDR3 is TGTGCCAGCCACAGCCAGTCCGGGACAGGGGGTTCACCCCTCCACTTT.

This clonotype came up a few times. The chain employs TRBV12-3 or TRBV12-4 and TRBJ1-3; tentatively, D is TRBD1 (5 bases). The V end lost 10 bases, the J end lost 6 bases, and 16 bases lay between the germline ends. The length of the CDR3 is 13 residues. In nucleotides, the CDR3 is TGTGCCACCGACGAGGGGACTGAAAACACCATATATTTT. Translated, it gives CATDEGTENTIYF.

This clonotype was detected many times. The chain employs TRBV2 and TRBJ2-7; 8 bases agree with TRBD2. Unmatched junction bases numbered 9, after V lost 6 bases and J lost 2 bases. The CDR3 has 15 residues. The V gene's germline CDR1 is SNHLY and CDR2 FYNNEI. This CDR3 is CASSAPGLETYEQYF. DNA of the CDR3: TGTGCCAGCAGCGCCCCGGGACTAGAAACCTACGAGCAGTACTTC.

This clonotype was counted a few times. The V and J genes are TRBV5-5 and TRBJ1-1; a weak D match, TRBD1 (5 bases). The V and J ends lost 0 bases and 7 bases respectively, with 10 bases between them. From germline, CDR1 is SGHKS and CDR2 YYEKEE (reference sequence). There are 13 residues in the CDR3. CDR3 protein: CASSLVAGNEAFF. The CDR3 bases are TGTGCCAGCAGCTTGGTGGCAGGGAATGAAGCTTTCTTT.

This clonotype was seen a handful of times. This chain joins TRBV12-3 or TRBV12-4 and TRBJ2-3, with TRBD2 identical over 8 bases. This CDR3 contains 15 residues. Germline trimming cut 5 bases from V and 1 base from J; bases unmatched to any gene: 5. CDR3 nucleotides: TGTGCCAGCAGTCCGGATAGCGGGGGCACAGATACGCAGTATTTT. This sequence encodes CASSPDSGGTDTQYF.

The CDR3 DNA reads TGTGCCACCACCGGACAGGAGTACCAAGAGACCCAGTACTTC. This translates into CATTGQEYQETQYF. V gene TRBV24-1 combines with J gene TRBJ2-5, with 7 bases fitting TRBD1. Unmatched junction bases numbered 5, after V lost 8 bases and J lost 0 bases. The germline V gene encodes CDR1 KGHDR and CDR2 SFDVKD. The CDR3 contains 14 residues.

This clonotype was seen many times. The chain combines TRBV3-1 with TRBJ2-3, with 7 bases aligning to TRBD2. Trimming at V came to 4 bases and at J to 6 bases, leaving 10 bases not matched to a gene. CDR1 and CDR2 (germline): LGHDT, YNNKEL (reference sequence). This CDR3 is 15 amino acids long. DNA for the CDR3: TGTGCCAGCAGCCCTGAGGCTAGCGGAGGGGATACGCAGTATTTT. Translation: CASSPEASGGDTQYF.

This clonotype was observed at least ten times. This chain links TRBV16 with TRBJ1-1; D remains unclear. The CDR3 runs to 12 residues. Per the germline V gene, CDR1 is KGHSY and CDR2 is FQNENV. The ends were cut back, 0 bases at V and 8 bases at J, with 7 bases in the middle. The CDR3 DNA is TGTGCCAGCAGCCAATCAGCAGCGGAAGCTTTCTTT. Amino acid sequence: CASSQSAAEAFF.

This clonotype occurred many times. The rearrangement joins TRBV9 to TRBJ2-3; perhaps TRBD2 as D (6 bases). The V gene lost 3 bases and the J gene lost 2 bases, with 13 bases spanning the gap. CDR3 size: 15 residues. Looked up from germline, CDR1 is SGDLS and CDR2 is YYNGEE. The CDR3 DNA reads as TGTGCCAGCAGCGCGGGGGTCCTTTCCACAGATACGCAGTATTTT. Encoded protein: CASSAGVLSTDTQYF.